In this sample, the clone carrying this T cell receptor beta chain turned up many times. The sample belongs to a study of early T cells in non-severe SARS-CoV-2 infection. CDR1 is SGHTA, CDR2 FQGNSA, per germline. V dropped 6 bases and J dropped 7; count of bases not matched to a gene: 9. The CDR3 extends over 14 amino acids. Using its own MiXCR run on the 5' RACE reads, TCRdb lists one record per CDR3 protein. The table lists tens of thousands of distinct CDR3 sequences, around 6.5% of them singletons, with 2.8% in the top ten. This chain links TRBV7-2 with TRBJ2-1; TRBD2 matches at 7 bases. This TCR was sampled from an adult who was a healthcare worker with PCR-confirmed SARS-CoV-2 infection or an uninfected control (not recorded which). Material: whole blood, obtained at baseline. The CDR3 coding sequence is TGTGCCAGCAGGGAGTCCCGCGGGGGTAATGAGCAGTTCTTC. This gives the protein CASRESRGGNEQFF.